The entry below gives a single T cell receptor (beta chain) sequence along with its context. What it recognizes is unknown. The CDR3 has 11 residues. The germline V gene encodes CDR1 SGHRS and CDR2 YFSETQ. The data derive from a study of CXCR3-negative and CXCR3-positive naive CD8 T cells. Study results and caveats: TCR interaction strength was inferred from TRB CDR3 physicochemistry, as CD5 matched across naive subsets. CXCR3-positive naive cells had TRB CDR3s that were more hydrophobic than CXCR3-negative naive cells had.

Via 5' RACE with UMI labels, TRB cDNA libraries were prepared. TCRdb re-called the 5' RACE reads and gives one entry per CDR3 protein, without DNA. The data include more than 80,000 distinct CDR3 sequences; the top ten clones carry more than 0.3%. Each CD8+ T cell subset was sorted in triplicate, 300,000 cells each. The chain joins TRBV5-1 to TRBJ1-1. The sequence was obtained from a human donor in good health. Some clones in this sample may be carry-over from other donors' samples. Sequenced input: naive CXCR3+ CD8+ T cells from blood. The subset here: CD45RO-CCR7+CD27+CD95- naive CD8+ T cells expressing CXCR3 (TNR3+). CDR3 residues: CASRANTEAFF. Drawing the rest from reference TRBV5-1 and TRBJ1-1, the complete variable domain is KAGVTQTPRYLIKTRGQQVTLSCSPISGHRSVSWYQQTPGQGLQFLFEYFSETQRNKGNFPGRFSGRQFSNSRSEMNVSTLELGDSALYLCASRANTEAFFGQGTRLTVV.